These 10 T cell receptor beta chains originate from one sample sequenced in a study of cytomegalovirus exposure and HLA in healthy donors. The study ran its PCR with 60 Vbeta and 13 Jbeta primers. Clones were sequenced by immunoSEQ multiplex PCR, and TCRdb holds only the in-frame ones, with some missing. The sample yields around 150,000 clones, about 77% seen once. The sequencing sample was made of PBMCs. The receptor source for this set is a woman in her forties or fifties in good health and CMV-seronegative.

The CDR3 DNA is TGTGCCAGCCTGGGCGGGGTCTCCTACGAGCAGTACTTC. Translating gives CASLGGVSYEQYF. This chain uses TRBV28 with TRBJ2-7, with D perhaps TRBD2 (6 bases). The V gene lost 8 bases and the J gene lost 0 bases, with 11 bases spanning the gap. The length of the CDR3 is 13 residues. Germline V gene lookup returns CDR1 MDHEN and CDR2 SYDVKM.

This chain connects TRBV27 to TRBJ1-2; 7 bases agree with TRBD1. The CDR3 is made up of 13 amino acids. Germline lookup yields CDR1 MNHEY and CDR2 SMNVEV (reference sequence). The junction had 6 bases not matched to a gene; V was cut back by 6 bases and J by 5 bases. The CDR3 region is CASSAQGLYGYTF. CDR3 DNA: TGTGCCAGCAGCGCACAGGGGCTGTATGGCTACACCTTC.

J is TRBJ2-1 and V is TRBV11-1; D may be TRBD1 (6 bases). Trimming removed 4 bases at V and 15 bases at J, with 22 bases between. Germline CDR1 SGHAT, CDR2 FQDESV (reference sequence). There are 14 residues in the CDR3. As DNA, the CDR3 is TGTGCCAGCAGCTCAGACAGGACACCCCTTGGTTTGTTCTTC. As protein: CASSSDRTPLGLFF.

This clone has more than one count but fewer than ten. The sample contains more than one DNA sequence encoding this CDR3. The chain couples TRBV10-1 to TRBJ2-7; 7 nucleotides match TRBD1. Germline CDR1 and CDR2: WNHNN and SYGVQD (reference sequence). V lost 0 bases to trimming and J lost 11 bases; unmatched junction nucleotides: 7. This CDR3 spans 13 amino acids. The CDR3 sequence is CASSESRDSLKYF. The CDR3 nucleotides read TGCGCCAGCAGTGAGTCGAGGGACAGTCTAAAGTACTTC.

The chain couples TRBV10-2 to TRBJ2-7; D possibly corresponds to TRBD2 (6 bases). V lost 7 bases to trimming and J lost 2 bases, with 15 bases between them. Germline-derived CDR1 and CDR2 are WSHSY and SAAADI. This CDR3 contains 14 residues. CDR3 DNA sequence: TGCGCCAGCATAGCGGAGATCACCCCCTACGAGCAGTACTTC. Its translation: CASIAEITPYEQYF.

This chain joins TRBV28 and TRBJ1-4, with D possibly TRBD1 on 6 matching bases. V dropped 4 bases and J dropped 4 bases, with 25 bases sitting between them. Germline values: CDR1 MDHEN, CDR2 SYDVKM. The CDR3 is 19 residues long. The CDR3 DNA reads TGTGCCAGCAGTTCGTCCGAATCAACCTCAGGGGTGCTTAATGAAAAACTGTTTTTT. This sequence encodes CASSSSESTSGVLNEKLFF.

The V gene is TRBV5-1, the J gene TRBJ2-3, with 12 bases fitting TRBD2. The V gene's germline CDR1 is SGHRS and CDR2 YFSETQ. CDR3 length equals 17 residues. Trimming at V came to 4 bases and at J to 5 bases, leaving 11 bases not matched to a gene. Here the CDR3 reads CASSPWALAGGLDTQYF. The CDR3 DNA reads TGCGCCAGCAGCCCTTGGGCTCTAGCGGGGGGGCTAGATACGCAGTATTTT.

The chain carries TRBV18 and TRBJ2-1; D might be TRBD1 (6 bases). This CDR3 has 14 amino acids. CDR1 and CDR2 (germline): KGHSH, LQKENI. V lost 3 bases, J lost 10 bases, and 16 bases lay in between. Written as DNA, the CDR3 is TGTGCCAGCTCACCGGCCACAGGGAGCTTGGAGCAGTTCTTC. Encoded protein: CASSPATGSLEQFF.

This chain connects TRBV18 to TRBJ2-1; D is perhaps TRBD2 (6 bases). Per germline, CDR1 KGHSH and CDR2 LQKENI. CDR3 length: 16 amino acids. V lost 2 bases and J 2 bases, leaving 13 bases between the germline ends. The CDR3 bases are TGTGCCAGCTCACCAGGGGGGACGCATACCTACAATGAGCAGTTCTTC. It encodes CASSPGGTHTYNEQFF.

This clone was detected once. The V call is TRBV27, the J call TRBJ2-7, with TRBD1 matching 9 bases. V was clipped by 3 bases and J by 2 bases; unmatched bases: 2. The length of the CDR3 is 14 residues. The germline V gene encodes CDR1 MNHEY and CDR2 SMNVEV (reference sequence). The CDR3 spells CASSFGTGPYEQYF. The CDR3 DNA sequence: TGTGCCAGCAGTTTTGGGACAGGGCCCTACGAGCAGTACTTC.